The rows below give T cell receptor beta chains drawn from one sample of a study of T-cell reconstitution after alpha-beta-depleted transplantation in children. One entry per CDR3 protein results from TCRdb running MiXCR on the PCR reads. The profile shows roughly 790,000 distinct CDR3 sequences, 16% of them singletons. The source material was PBMCs, mostly from graft donor cells, sampled 360 days after TCRalphabeta/CD19-depleted stem cell transplant. The receptor source for this set is a male patient between 5 and 17 years old who had a stem cell transplant for acute lymphoblastic leukemia, so the T cells may come from the graft donor. The CDR3 runs from the conserved cysteine through the conserved F or W. D genes are given only for firm matches. Clone size appears in some rows only: once, few, many, or a class for an expanded clone.

v_call	d_call	j_call	clone_size	cdr3_length	cdr3_aa	cdr3_nt
TRBV12-3/TRBV12-4	-	TRBJ2-3	-	12	CASRVILDTQYF	TGTGCCAGCAGAGTCATCCTAGATACGCAGTATTTT
TRBV11-2	TRBD1	TRBJ2-1	-	13	CASSGQGAYEQFF	TGTGCCAGCAGCGGTCAGGGGGCCTACGAGCAGTTCTTC
TRBV6-5	-	TRBJ1-6	few	15	CASSYSPVRGSPLHF	TGTGCCAGCAGTTACTCCCCAGTCCGAGGATCACCCCTCCACTTT
TRBV5-1	-	TRBJ2-2	-	16	CASSEMTGLDAGELFF	TGCGCCAGCAGCGAGATGACAGGCCTGGACGCCGGGGAGCTGTTTTTT
TRBV10-3	-	TRBJ2-2	-	13	CAISPWPAGELFF	TGTGCCATCAGCCCGTGGCCAGCCGGGGAGCTGTTTTTT
TRBV27	TRBD1	TRBJ2-7	few	15	CASSPLDRVDYEQYF	TGTGCCAGCAGTCCTCTAGACAGGGTCGACTACGAGCAGTACTTC
TRBV9	TRBD2	TRBJ2-1	many	15	CASSVGTSGRGEQFF	TGTGCCAGCAGCGTAGGGACTAGCGGGCGGGGGGAGCAGTTCTTC
TRBV14	-	TRBJ2-7	-	15	CASSSQTGSHYEQYF	TGTGCCAGCAGCTCCCAAACAGGGTCCCACTACGAGCAGTACTTC
TRBV3-1	TRBD2	TRBJ2-1	few	17	CASSQVYRSGRRDEQFF	TGTGCCAGCAGCCAAGTCTATCGCAGCGGGAGAAGGGATGAGCAGTTCTTC
TRBV7-3	-	TRBJ2-1	few	17	CASSLTSGLAPGNEQFF	TGTGCCAGCAGCTTAACCTCCGGACTCGCTCCGGGCAATGAGCAGTTCTTC
TRBV7-8	-	TRBJ2-7	-	18	CASSLRGALDGQSYEQYF	TGTGCCAGCAGCTTAAGGGGGGCCTTGGACGGGCAAAGCTACGAGCAGTACTTC
TRBV6-1	TRBD1	TRBJ2-7	-	15	CASSKRSGTAYEQYF	TGTGCCAGCAGTAAGCGGTCCGGGACAGCCTACGAGCAGTACTTC
TRBV24-1	TRBD2	TRBJ2-1	few	13	CATSDTGTTEQFF	TGTGCCACCAGTGATACCGGGACTACCGAGCAGTTCTTC
TRBV4-1	TRBD2	TRBJ2-7	few	15	CASSQVASGTYEQYF	TGCGCCAGCAGCCAAGTCGCTAGCGGAACCTACGAGCAGTACTTC
TRBV21-1	-	TRBJ2-5	many	13	CASSKDTGETQYF	TGTGCCAGCAGCAAAGATACTGGGGAGACCCAGTACTTC
TRBV4-2	-	TRBJ2-2	many	14	CASREETNTGELFF	TGTGCCAGTCGTGAGGAGACGAACACCGGGGAGCTGTTTTTT
TRBV24-1	-	TRBJ2-3	few	19	CATSDLQISGATSTDTQYF	TGTGCCACCAGTGATTTGCAAATATCAGGGGCTACTAGCACAGATACGCAGTATTTT
TRBV9	-	TRBJ2-2	few	13	CASSATSPGELFF	TGTGCCAGCAGCGCGACGTCCCCCGGGGAGCTGTTTTTT